This T cell receptor (beta chain) was found in a study of cytomegalovirus exposure and HLA in healthy donors. Study-level background: The same platform was used for the roughly 120 validation repertoires and the roughly 670 first-cohort repertoires, a later analysis reported. General study points: Diagnosis of cytomegalovirus status made by the classifier reportedly showed high specificity and sensitivity.

As regards this clone: Its antigen is still unknown.

Clones were read by immunoSEQ multiplex PCR, and TCRdb kept only the in-frame ones, dropping some. The sample carries around 150,000 clones, 95% to 97% recorded once. Sequences were obtained from PBMCs. The sequence came from a woman younger than 35 in good health and CMV-seronegative.

CDR3 bases: TGTGCCAGTAGACCCCGGACAGGGGGGAATCATAACACCGGGGAGCTGTTTTTT. It specifies CASRPRTGGNHNTGELFF. V is TRBV19 and J is TRBJ2-2, with 10 bases lining up with TRBD1. Unmatched junction bases numbered 12, after V lost 6 bases and J lost 2 bases. CDR3 length equals 18 residues. Germline values: CDR1 LNHDA, CDR2 SQIVND (reference sequence). The full variable domain, in which reference TRBV19 and TRBJ2-2 provide the parts outside the CDR3, is DGGITQSPKYLFRKEGQNVTLSCEQNLNHDAMYWYRQDPGQGLRLIYYSQIVNDFQKGDIAEGYSVSREKKESFPLTVTSAQKNPTAFYLCASRPRTGGNHNTGELFFGEGSRLTVL.